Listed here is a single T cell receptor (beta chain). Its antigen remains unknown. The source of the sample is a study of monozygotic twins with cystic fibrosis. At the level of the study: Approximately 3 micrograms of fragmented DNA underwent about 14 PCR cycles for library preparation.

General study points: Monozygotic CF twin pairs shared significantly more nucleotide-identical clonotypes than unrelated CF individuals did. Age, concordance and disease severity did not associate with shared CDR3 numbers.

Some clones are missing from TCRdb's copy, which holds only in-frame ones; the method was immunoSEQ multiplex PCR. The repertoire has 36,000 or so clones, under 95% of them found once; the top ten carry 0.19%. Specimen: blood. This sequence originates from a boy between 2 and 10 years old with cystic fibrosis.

CDR3 bases: TGTGCCAGCAGCGCGGTGGGGGGGGAACCCCGGAACGAGCAGTACTTC. It codes for CASSAVGGEPRNEQYF. The chain uses TRBV9 and TRBJ2-7; 7 positions agree with TRBD2. V trimming: 3 bases; J trimming: 5 bases; junction bases outside the gene matches: 14. The CDR3 extends over 16 amino acids. Germline V gene lookup returns CDR1 SGDLS and CDR2 YYNGEE.